The subject of this entry is one T cell receptor (beta chain). No antigen is known for it. The sample comes from a study of T cell responses to AZD1222 COVID-19 vaccine. Study-wide points: CD4 TCRs covered the whole spike, strongest at regions 160-218 and 743-854. A mostly white British donor set with more females was recruited, and clonal diversity was possibly underestimated. In the spike-specific TCR repertoire, nearly half reportedly target unmutated variant regions.

Germline lookup yields CDR1 SGHNT and CDR2 YYREEE (reference sequence). The CDR3 has 15 residues. Trimming removed 5 bases from V and 3 bases from J, with 17 bases in between. Method: immunoSEQ multiplex PCR; TCRdb's copy keeps in-frame clones and lacks some. Among 100,000 to 130,000 clones, about 86% were seen once, and the ten largest hold 3.3%. This clonotype was sampled from an adult in good health. V gene TRBV5-4 combines with J gene TRBJ1-1; possible D gene TRBD1, 6 bases. Here the sequenced sample was peripheral blood, taken on day 0 of AZD1222 vaccination. The CDR3 region is CASRPVQGLHTEAFF. CDR3 coding DNA: TGTGCCAGCAGGCCAGTACAGGGTCTGCACACTGAAGCTTTCTTT.